These 20 T cell receptor beta chains share one sample of origin, sequenced in a study of OX40 agonist ivuxolimab in advanced cancers. The repertoire was sequenced with immunoSEQ multiplex PCR; TCRdb's copy has only in-frame clones and lacks some. The sample carries about 12,000 clones, under 80% recorded once. The material was CD4+ or CD8+ T cells sorted from blood, obtained in a trial of the OX40 agonist ivuxolimab. The source is an adult with an advanced solid tumor such as melanoma, head and neck, liver or kidney cancer.

The V and J genes are TRBV4-2 and TRBJ1-4; 7 bases are shared with TRBD1. Trimming cost V 4 bases and J 4 bases; bases outside gene matches: 3. This CDR3 is built from 14 residues. Germline V gene data show CDR1 as LGHNA and CDR2 as YNFKEQ. CDR3 protein: CASSPGQVNEKLFF. CDR3 sequence (DNA): TGTGCCAGCAGCCCCGGACAGGTTAATGAAAAACTGTTTTTT.

V usage is TRBV13 and J usage is TRBJ1-1, with TRBD1 matching 7 bases. Trimming took 3 bases from V and 3 from J; bases not matched to a gene: 1. The CDR3 loop spans 13 amino acids. Looked up from germline, CDR1 is PRHDT and CDR2 is FYEKMQ (reference sequence). This CDR3 is CASSFTGDTEAFF. The CDR3 nucleotides are TGTGCCAGCAGCTTTACAGGGGACACTGAAGCTTTCTTT.

This chain links TRBV10-3 with TRBJ1-1; no reliable D call. Trimming pared 4 bases from V and 0 bases from J, leaving 6 bases between. This CDR3 is 13 amino acids long. The germline V gene has CDR1 ENHRY and CDR2 SYGVKD. CDR3 residues: CAISADLNTEAFF. The CDR3 DNA follows: TGTGCCATCAGTGCCGACCTGAACACTGAAGCTTTCTTT.

This chain joins TRBV15 and TRBJ2-1; D is undetermined. Trimming took off 1 base at V and 9 bases at J, with 16 bases between the two ends. CDR1 is LNHNV and CDR2 is YYDKDF in the germline V gene (reference sequence). The CDR3 has 15 amino acids. CDR3: CATSRGDPPSREQFF. CDR3 DNA: TGTGCCACCAGCAGAGGAGACCCCCCTTCCCGTGAGCAGTTCTTC.

This clone appeared once. J is TRBJ2-7 and V is TRBV4-2, with D maybe TRBD2 (6 bases). Between the trimmed V and J ends, which lost 2 bases and 0 bases, there was a span of 11 bases. This CDR3 contains 15 residues. Looked up from germline, CDR1 is LGHNA and CDR2 is YNFKEQ. CDR3 nucleotides: TGTGCCAGCAGCCAACTAGCGCTAACCTCCTACGAGCAGTACTTC. This codes for CASSQLALTSYEQYF.

A few counts support this clone. The chain couples TRBV28 to TRBJ1-1; no clear D gene. The CDR3 contains 13 residues. The V gene lost 5 bases and the J gene lost 0 bases, with 7 bases spanning the gap. Per germline, CDR1 MDHEN and CDR2 SYDVKM. The DNA for the CDR3 is TGTGCCAGCAGTCGAAGCATGAACACTGAAGCTTTCTTT. It codes for CASSRSMNTEAFF.

V is TRBV7-3 and J is TRBJ2-2; TRBD2 agrees at 9 bases. V lost 5 bases to trimming and J lost 6 bases; unmatched junction nucleotides: 10. The CDR3 covers 16 residues. The germline gives CDR1 SGHTA, CDR2 FQGTGA. CDR3 sequence (DNA): TGTGCCAGCAGCCAAGGGTCTAGCGGGACGTCCGGGGAGCTGTTTTTT. It yields the protein CASSQGSSGTSGELFF.

The rearrangement links TRBV5-4 to TRBJ1-2; 8 nucleotides line up with TRBD1. V trimming: 1 base; J trimming: 2 bases; junction bases outside the gene matches: 4. Germline lookup yields CDR1 SGHNT and CDR2 YYREEE (reference sequence). CDR3 length: 15 residues. CDR3 protein: CASSLSGQGNYGYTF. The CDR3 bases are TGTGCCAGCAGCTTGTCAGGACAGGGAAACTATGGCTACACCTTC.

This chain uses TRBV7-9 with TRBJ2-1, with D tentatively TRBD2 (5 bases). Between the trimmed V and J ends, which lost 6 bases and 6 bases, there was a span of 9 bases. The CDR3 runs 12 residues. Germline CDR1 SEHNR, CDR2 FQNEAQ (reference sequence). The CDR3, as DNA: TGTGCCAGCAGTCTAGCATCCAATGAGCAGTTCTTC. Its protein product is CASSLASNEQFF.

The rearrangement joins TRBV6-1 to TRBJ2-1; the D call may be TRBD1 or TRBD2 (6 bases each). Germline loops: CDR1 MNHNS, CDR2 SASEGT. This CDR3 has 13 residues. The CDR3 nucleotides read TGTGCGTTACAGGGACTGGCAATAGATGAGCAGTTCTTC. Translating it yields CALQGLAIDEQFF.

The CDR3 coding sequence is TGTGCCAGCAGCGTAGTTGGGGGGGAAGAGACCCAGTACTTC. This sequence encodes CASSVVGGEETQYF. This chain links TRBV9 with TRBJ2-5, with 7 bases lining up with TRBD2. Germline loops: CDR1 SGDLS, CDR2 YYNGEE. This CDR3 is built from 14 residues. Unmatched junction bases numbered 2, after V lost 0 bases and J lost 3 bases.

The sample holds a few counts of this clone. The chain employs TRBV9 and TRBJ2-1, with TRBD2 matching over 7 bases. CDR1 is SGDLS, CDR2 YYNGEE, per germline. The J segment lost 6 bases and the V segment lost 4 bases, leaving 10 bases of the junction unmatched. CDR3 size: 15 residues. The CDR3 spells CASSPGTKIPNEQFF. In DNA, the CDR3 is TGTGCCAGCAGCCCCGGGACTAAAATCCCCAATGAGCAGTTCTTC.

The chain recombines TRBV7-9 with TRBJ2-6; no clear D gene. The V gene's germline CDR1 is SEHNR and CDR2 FQNEAQ (reference sequence). Between the trimmed V and J ends, which lost 11 bases and 2 bases, there was a span of 25 bases. The CDR3 consists of 18 residues. This chain's CDR3 is CADLPLSTPTPGANVLTF. CDR3 in DNA: TGTGCCGACCTGCCCCTATCTACCCCCACACCTGGGGCCAACGTCCTGACTTTC.

The rearrangement joins TRBV28 to TRBJ2-3, with 11 bases that match TRBD2. The germline V gene has CDR1 MDHEN and CDR2 SYDVKM. The CDR3 has 18 residues. The V segment lost 4 bases and the J segment 0 bases; nucleotides outside the gene matches: 9. The CDR3 DNA reads as TGTGCCAGCAGTTATAGGCTAGCGGGAGGCGGAAGCACAGATACGCAGTATTTT. This gives the protein CASSYRLAGGGSTDTQYF.

The V gene is TRBV9, the J gene TRBJ1-3; D is unresolved. The CDR3 covers 14 residues. Trimming left V 0 bases short and J 8 bases short, with 12 bases between. Germline V gene data show CDR1 as SGDLS and CDR2 as YYNGEE. The CDR3, as DNA: TGTGCCAGCAGCGTAGACCTAACCCGGGACACCATATATTTT. It is translated as CASSVDLTRDTIYF.

CDR3 DNA: TGTGCCAGCAGTTTTTTTGGGGAAGCTTTCTTT. Its translation: CASSFFGEAFF. The chain employs TRBV28 and TRBJ1-1; D gene ambiguous. The germline gives CDR1 MDHEN, CDR2 SYDVKM. V lost 3 bases, J lost 8 bases, and 7 bases lay in between. The CDR3 has 11 amino acids.

The genes are TRBV27 and TRBJ1-2; 7 positions match TRBD1. Germline loops: CDR1 MNHEY, CDR2 SMNVEV (reference sequence). V lost 4 bases, J lost 4 bases, and 6 bases stayed unmatched. This CDR3 region has 14 residues. The CDR3 sequence is CASSSTDRVYGYTF. The DNA for the CDR3 is TGTGCCAGCAGTTCTACCGACAGGGTCTATGGCTACACCTTC.

The chain employs TRBV27 and TRBJ1-1; possibly TRBD1 for D (6 bases). The CDR3 covers 13 residues. Deletions cut 0 bases from V and 5 bases from J, with 7 bases between. Germline-derived CDR1 and CDR2 are MNHEY and SMNVEV (reference sequence). CDR3: CASSLSQGTEAFF. The CDR3 DNA reads TGTGCCAGCAGTTTATCCCAGGGGACTGAAGCTTTCTTT.

The table lists this clone with a count of one. This sequence joins TRBV7-6 and TRBJ2-1; weak D call: TRBD2 (6 bases). Trimming pared 2 bases from V and 1 base from J, leaving 18 bases between. CDR1 and CDR2 from the germline V gene are SGHVS and FNYEAQ. The CDR3 has 18 residues. CDR3: CASSLWHPVGGSYNEQFF. The CDR3 nucleotides are TGTGCCAGCAGCTTATGGCACCCTGTCGGGGGATCCTACAATGAGCAGTTCTTC.

V and J are TRBV4-1 and TRBJ2-5, with 11 positions matching TRBD2. Germline V gives CDR1 MGHRA, CDR2 YSYEKL. This CDR3 comprises 17 residues. V was pared by 4 bases and J by 5 bases, with 12 bases of the junction left unmatched. The CDR3 is CASSPEWTSGRKETQYF. The DNA for the CDR3 is TGCGCCAGCAGCCCGGAGTGGACTAGCGGGCGGAAGGAGACCCAGTACTTC.